This T cell receptor (beta chain) was retrieved from a study of cytomegalovirus exposure and HLA in healthy donors. Study-level findings and limits: Common viral pathogens (according to a later analysis) appeared linked to several of the most significant clusters. The authors later found HLA-associated TCR beta chains more clonally expanded than equally common others.

This PCR relied on a set of 60 Vbeta primers and 13 Jbeta primers. Clones were read by immunoSEQ multiplex PCR, and TCRdb kept only the in-frame ones, dropping some. The data contain roughly 70,000 clones, roughly 72% of them singletons. The CDR3 totals 15 residues. V dropped 5 bases and J dropped 5; count of bases not matched to a gene: 6. Germline loops: CDR1 SGHVS, CDR2 FNYEAQ. In this sample, this clone turned up once. Its antigen is unidentified. Sequencing was done on a sample of PBMCs. This chain joins TRBV7-6 and TRBJ2-2; 9 nucleotides line up with TRBD1. The receptor was isolated from a man between 45 and 60 years old in good health and CMV-seronegative. CDR3 in DNA: TGTGCCAGCAGCCGGACAGGGGTTAATACCGGGGAGCTGTTTTTT. Encoded protein: CASSRTGVNTGELFF.